This note documents a single TCR beta chain sequence. Germline CDR1 is SNHLY and CDR2 is FYNNEI. The CDR3 is made up of 15 amino acids. Trimming stripped 1 base from V and 2 bases from J, with 12 bases between. This sample stems from a study of T cell responses to AZD1222 COVID-19 vaccine. Some clones are missing from TCRdb's copy, which holds only in-frame ones; the method was immunoSEQ multiplex PCR. The sample consists of about 180,000 clones, around nine tenths of them appearing once. This specimen consisted of peripheral blood, obtained 28 days after the second AZD1222 dose. This clonotype was sampled from an adult who received the AZD1222 COVID-19 vaccine. The V call is TRBV2, the J call TRBJ2-7; D gene uncertain. The CDR3 coding sequence is TGTGCCAGCAGTGAAGGGAAGAGGTCGCCCTACGAGCAGTACTTC. This encodes CASSEGKRSPYEQYF.